The 18 T cell receptor beta chains given below trace back to one sample, sequenced in a study of blood T cell repertoires in COVID-19. TCRdb's table, derived via immunoSEQ multiplex PCR, lists solely in-frame clones and lacks some. Here the sample spans 75,000 to 100,000 clones, roughly 91% being singletons. Sequences were obtained from peripheral blood. The receptors come from a woman older than 75 with acute or convalescent COVID-19.

V gene TRBV6-6 combines with J gene TRBJ2-2; D remains unclear. The V and J ends lost 2 bases and 2 bases respectively, with 6 bases between them. The germline V gene has CDR1 MNHNY and CDR2 SVGAGI (reference sequence). This CDR3 spans 14 amino acids. The CDR3 sequence is CASSYGRNTGELFF. CDR3 nucleotide sequence: TGTGCCAGCAGTTACGGCAGAAACACCGGGGAGCTGTTTTTT.

The chain carries TRBV5-1 and TRBJ2-7, with TRBD1 identical over 9 bases. The CDR3 is 14 residues long. V was pared by 2 bases and J by 5 bases, with 5 bases of the junction left unmatched. Germline values: CDR1 SGHRS, CDR2 YFSETQ. The CDR3 nucleotides are TGCGCCAGCAGCTTACAGGGGGCGCAACACGAGCAGTACTTC. Translating gives CASSLQGAQHEQYF.

V gene TRBV19 combines with J gene TRBJ2-1; maybe TRBD2 (5 bases). Germline CDR1 LNHDA, CDR2 SQIVND (reference sequence). Trimming removed 4 bases at V and 7 bases at J, with 17 bases between. The CDR3 has 15 amino acids. The CDR3 reads CASSTLLGAGNEQFF. CDR3 coding DNA: TGTGCCAGTAGTACTCTACTAGGCGCGGGTAATGAGCAGTTCTTC.

The rearrangement uses TRBV25-1 and TRBJ1-1; 9 bases are a match to TRBD1. Germline assignment: CDR1 MGHDK and CDR2 SYGVNS. The CDR3 has 15 residues. V lost 5 bases and J lost 5; bases outside the gene matches: 9. This CDR3 reads CASSTRTGAGTEAFF. CDR3 in DNA: TGTGCCAGCAGTACTCGGACAGGGGCTGGAACTGAAGCTTTCTTT.

The chain joins TRBV27 to TRBJ2-7, with TRBD2 identical over 10 bases. J gave up 7 bases and V 4 bases, and 10 bases lay outside the gene matches. CDR3 size: 15 residues. Germline CDR1 MNHEY, CDR2 SMNVEV (reference sequence). The CDR3 spells CASSSQRGGLVEQYF. The CDR3, as DNA: TGTGCCAGCAGTTCCCAGCGGGGGGGGCTAGTTGAGCAGTACTTC.

In its sample, this clone was seen a few times. The gene calls are TRBV6-1 and TRBJ1-2; D unclear. CDR1 and CDR2 from the germline V gene are MNHNS and SASEGT. V was trimmed by 3 bases and J by 8 bases, leaving 16 bases between them. The CDR3 spans 14 residues. As DNA, the CDR3 is TGTGCCAGCAGTGACACTGGGCCCGGCGAGGGCTACACCTTC. This sequence encodes CASSDTGPGEGYTF.

The J gene is TRBJ2-1, the V gene TRBV29-1, with D tentatively TRBD2 (5 bases). Trimming left V 3 bases short and J 5 bases short, with 17 bases between. The CDR3 runs 15 residues. Looked up from germline, CDR1 is SQVTM and CDR2 is ANQGSEA. This CDR3 reads CSVDLKQRRNNEQFF. The CDR3 nucleotides read TGCAGCGTTGACTTGAAACAGCGGAGAAACAATGAGCAGTTCTTC.

This clone was seen more than once but under ten times. This rearrangement joins TRBV7-9 to TRBJ1-1, with TRBD1 matching 8 bases. The V gene end was trimmed by 5 bases and the J gene end by 1 base; junction bases not matched to a gene: 3. The CDR3 is 14 residues long. Germline V gene lookup returns CDR1 SEHNR and CDR2 FQNEAQ (reference sequence). The CDR3 loop reads CASSLRGQNTEAFF. In DNA form, the CDR3 reads TGTGCCAGCAGCCTCAGGGGGCAGAACACTGAAGCTTTCTTT.

CDR3 amino acids: CASSLGLAGDTQYF. For the CDR3, the DNA is TGTGCCAGCAGCTTAGGACTAGCCGGAGATACGCAGTATTTT. This chain uses TRBV7-2 with TRBJ2-3; 7 nucleotides match TRBD2. The CDR3 sequence is 14 residues long. From germline, CDR1 is SGHTA and CDR2 FQGNSA. The V segment lost 1 base and the J segment 5 bases; nucleotides outside the gene matches: 3.

The chain employs TRBV3-1 (or the pseudogene TRBV3-2) and TRBJ1-2, with 9 nucleotides matching TRBD1. Trimming at V came to 3 bases and at J to 4 bases, leaving 3 bases not matched to a gene. The CDR3 is made up of 14 amino acids. Germline V CDR1 and CDR2: LGHDT, YNNKEL (reference sequence). The CDR3 coding sequence is TGTGCCAGCAGCCAGGGACAGGGAGGCTATGGCTACACCTTC. As protein: CASSQGQGGYGYTF.

This rearrangement joins TRBV5-6 to TRBJ2-1, with 11 bases identical to TRBD1. The germline V gene encodes CDR1 SGHDT and CDR2 YYEEEE. This CDR3 has 17 residues. V gave up 2 bases and J gave up 8 bases; unmatched junction bases: 12. The CDR3 protein is CASSFYSGQGVSDEQFF. As DNA, the CDR3 is TGTGCCAGCAGCTTCTACTCGGGACAGGGGGTAAGCGATGAGCAGTTCTTC.

The chain combines TRBV30 with TRBJ1-1; D gene unclear. Germline-derived CDR1 and CDR2 are GTSNPN and SVGIG (reference sequence). Deletions cut 5 bases from V and 3 bases from J, with 10 bases between. The CDR3 length is 12 residues. The CDR3 sequence is CAWEGGYTEAFF. The CDR3 nucleotides read TGTGCCTGGGAAGGAGGGTACACTGAAGCTTTCTTT.

CDR3 in amino acids: CASSQWTADFNVLTF. The CDR3 DNA sequence: TGCGCCAGCAGCCAATGGACGGCGGACTTCAACGTCCTGACTTTC. V is TRBV4-3 and J is TRBJ2-6; D perhaps matches TRBD2 (5 bases). This CDR3 spans 15 amino acids. With 2 bases removed from V and 9 bases from J, the gap between germline ends came to 14 bases. In germline, CDR1 is LGHNA, CDR2 YSLEER.

The chain joins TRBV5-4 to TRBJ1-1; 10 bases fit TRBD1. V was pared by 4 bases and J by 4 bases, with 10 bases of the junction left unmatched. Germline-derived CDR1 and CDR2 are SGHNT and YYREEE (reference sequence). This CDR3 is built from 16 residues. As DNA, the CDR3 is TGTGCCAGCAGCCGGGGACAGGGGCAATGGAGCACTGAAGCTTTCTTT. Translating gives CASSRGQGQWSTEAFF. The whole variable domain, remainder taken from reference TRBV5-4 and TRBJ1-1, is ETGVTQSPTHLIKTRGQQVTLRCSSQSGHNTVSWYQQALGQGPQFIFQYYREEENGRGNFPPRFSGLQFPNYSSELNVNALELDDSALYLCASSRGQGQWSTEAFFGQGTRLTVV.

This clone has a handful of counts. This chain connects TRBV3-1 (or the pseudogene TRBV3-2) to TRBJ2-1, with no clear D. CDR1 is LGHDT and CDR2 is YNNKEL in the germline V gene (reference sequence). The CDR3 length is 16 residues. V lost 1 base and J 4 bases, leaving 14 bases between the germline ends. For the CDR3, the DNA is TGTGCCAGCAGCCAAGTGTGCCCCTCTAGGTACAATGAGCAGTTCTTC. Amino acid sequence: CASSQVCPSRYNEQFF.

The count of this clone is one. The rearrangement joins TRBV25-1 to TRBJ1-1; tentatively, D is TRBD1 (6 bases). Trimming cost V 7 bases and J 1 base, with 7 bases left between them. This CDR3 spans 12 amino acids. Germline CDR1 reads MGHDK; CDR2 reads SYGVNS. The CDR3 loop is CASIRGNTEAFF. The CDR3 nucleotides are TGTGCCAGCATCAGGGGGAACACTGAAGCTTTCTTT.

The sample holds a few counts of this clone. Other DNA sequences in this specimen translate into the identical CDR3. The chain links TRBV18 to TRBJ2-5; D unclear. Per the germline V gene, CDR1 is KGHSH and CDR2 is LQKENI. The CDR3 sequence is 13 residues long. Trimming took off 1 base at V and 2 bases at J, with 5 bases between the two ends. This CDR3 is CASSPRQQETQYF. The DNA of the CDR3 is TGTGCCAGCTCACCACGGCAGCAAGAGACCCAGTACTTC.

The rearrangement links TRBV19 to TRBJ1-1; D gene ambiguous. This CDR3 is 14 amino acids long. The V and J ends lost 1 base and 4 bases respectively, with 10 bases between them. Germline loops: CDR1 LNHDA, CDR2 SQIVND (reference sequence). The CDR3 reads CASSIGGPGTEAFF. CDR3 sequence (DNA): TGTGCCAGTAGTATAGGAGGGCCTGGCACTGAAGCTTTCTTT.